Here is one T cell receptor beta chain with its context. Its antigen is undetermined. This sample stems from a study of CXCR3-negative and CXCR3-positive naive CD8 T cells. Broader study findings: Similarly elevated diversity marked both naive subsets, with memory CD8+ cells showing far lower diversity. Researchers report that CXCR3-positive naive cells carry more hydrophobic TRB CDR3s than CXCR3-negative naive cells. TRB CDR3 properties indicated TCR strength, while surface CD5 was similar across naive subsets.

UMI-labeled TRB cDNA libraries were prepared by 5' RACE. TCRdb re-called the 5' RACE reads; every CDR3 protein appears as one record, without DNA. Its clone listing holds about 5,800 distinct CDR3 sequences. Naive CD8+ T cells showed CD45RO-CCR7+CD27+CD95-. This CDR3 region has 14 residues. From germline, CDR1 is SGHRS and CDR2 YFSETQ. This chain uses TRBV5-1 with TRBJ2-5; TCRdb's D call of TRBD1 is untestable without DNA. The source material was naive CXCR3- CD8+ T cells from blood. Subset here: CD45RO-CCR7+CD27+CD95- naive CD8+ T cells lacking CXCR3 (TNR3-). The TCR sequence derives from a human donor in good health. Some clones in this sample may be carry-over from other donors' samples. The CDR3 is CASSSRTVGETQYF.